Each of the 18 T cell receptor beta chains below was sequenced from the same sample in a study of molecular identifiers for immune sequencing clone quantification. TCRdb re-called the PCR reads through MiXCR, storing one row per CDR3 protein. This table holds 60,000 to 70,000 distinct CDR3 sequences, 15% to 20% found once. The sequenced sample was naive CD8+ T cells from blood, with Jurkat cell RNA spiked in. Subset described: FACS-sorted CD8+CD4-CCR7+CD45RA+ naive T cells. Receptor source: a human donor in good health. Some libraries in this study had Jurkat cell RNA spiked in.

This clonotype was detected ten times or more. CDR3 nucleotide sequence: TGCAGCGTTGAGGGGCGGGGGAACACTGAAGCTTTCTTT. This sequence encodes CSVEGRGNTEAFF. The rearrangement links TRBV29-1 to TRBJ1-1, with D perhaps TRBD1 (5 bases). The CDR3 loop spans 13 amino acids. Per germline, CDR1 SQVTM and CDR2 ANQGSEA. V was shortened by 3 bases and J by 1 base, with 9 bases between the two germline ends.

Of note for this clonotype: With a much larger clone just one base away, this may be a read error. The rearrangement uses TRBV10-1 and TRBJ1-5; D is ambiguous. The germline V gene encodes CDR1 WNHNN and CDR2 SYGVQD (reference sequence). The CDR3 sequence is 14 residues long. The CDR3 nucleotides are TGCGCCAGCAATGAGAACAGCCCCGACGGGCCCCAGCATTTT. This translates into CASNENSPDGPQHF.

In its sample, this clonotype was seen many times. The V and J genes are TRBV11-2 and TRBJ2-7, with 9 bases fitting TRBD2. This CDR3 region has 15 residues. V shed 1 base and J 3 bases; nucleotides not matched to a gene: 4. From germline, CDR1 is SGHAT and CDR2 FQNNGV. Written as DNA, the CDR3 is TGTGCCAGCAGCTTAGTCAGCGGGGGGCACTACGAGCAGTACTTC. Translation gives CASSLVSGGHYEQYF.

This clonotype was seen ten or more times. This chain links TRBV7-6 with TRBJ2-3, with 11 bases aligning to TRBD2. CDR3 length: 15 residues. In germline, CDR1 is SGHVS, CDR2 FNYEAQ. V lost 4 bases to trimming and J lost 6 bases; unmatched junction nucleotides: 6. The CDR3 sequence is CASSSLAGGIDTQYF. CDR3 sequence (DNA): TGTGCCAGCAGCTCCTTAGCGGGAGGGATCGATACGCAGTATTTT.

Concerning this clonotype: It may be a read error: a sequence one base away is much more abundant. This CDR3 is CASGLTEVPEAFF. CDR3 nucleotide sequence: TGTGCCAGCGGCTTAACCGAAGTACCTGAAGCTTTCTTT. The chain carries TRBV11-2 and TRBJ1-1; D unclear. The germline gives CDR1 SGHAT, CDR2 FQNNGV. This CDR3 has 13 residues.

This clonotype showed up many times. The V gene is TRBV20-1, the J gene TRBJ2-7; 7 positions match TRBD2. This CDR3 has 13 residues. Germline V lookup: CDR1 DFQATT, CDR2 SNEGSKA (reference sequence). With 6 bases clipped from V and 3 bases from J, the junction kept 8 bases outside the gene matches. Here the CDR3 reads CSASSGGSYEQYF. In DNA form, the CDR3 reads TGCAGTGCATCTTCGGGCGGGAGCTACGAGCAGTACTTC.

This clonotype occurred many times. The V and J genes are TRBV9 and TRBJ2-1; 13 bases match TRBD2. The CDR3 contains 18 residues. Germline lookup yields CDR1 SGDLS and CDR2 YYNGEE. The ends lost 0 bases at V and 8 bases at J; junction bases unmatched: 11. The CDR3 region has the DNA TGTGCCAGCAGCGTAGGGGGGACCACTAGCGGGAGGGGGGATGAGCAGTTCTTC. This codes for CASSVGGTTSGRGDEQFF.

This clonotype was picked up many times. The chain has TRBV24-1 and TRBJ2-1; D gene ambiguous. The CDR3 extends over 12 amino acids. Trimming took 1 base from V and 7 from J, leaving 4 bases between them. CDR1 is KGHDR, CDR2 SFDVKD, per germline. CDR3 amino acids: CATSDLANEQFF. CDR3 nucleotide sequence: TGTGCCACCAGTGATTTAGCGAATGAGCAGTTCTTC.

On this clonotype itself: This may be a read error, as it is one base from a much larger clone. CDR3 DNA sequence: TGTGCCAGCGGCCCGTTACAGGGGGCGGACACTGAAGCTTTCTTT. Encoded protein: CASGPLQGADTEAFF. The gene calls are TRBV11-2 and TRBJ1-1; 9 bases align to TRBD1. The CDR3 spans 15 residues. Germline V gene data show CDR1 as SGHAT and CDR2 as FQNNGV. Trimming cost V 8 bases and J 3 bases; bases outside gene matches: 10.

To note about this clonotype: Just one base apart from a much larger clone, this may be a read error. This chain joins TRBV25-1 and TRBJ2-6; a weak D match, TRBD2 (5 bases). The CDR3 loop spans 14 amino acids. Germline V lookup: CDR1 MGHDK, CDR2 SYGVNS. For the CDR3, the DNA is TGTGCCAGCACCGAGGGCTCTGAGGCCAACGTCCTGACTTTC. Translation: CASTEGSEANVLTF.

This clonotype was observed a handful of times. The genes are TRBV30 and TRBJ1-5; D is perhaps TRBD1 (5 bases). Germline V lookup: CDR1 GTSNPN, CDR2 SVGIG (reference sequence). V was pared by 2 bases and J by 4 bases, with 12 bases between. The CDR3 runs to 14 residues. The chain's CDR3 is CAWSIGVGNQPQHF. The CDR3 DNA reads as TGTGCCTGGAGTATAGGGGTGGGGAATCAGCCCCAGCATTTT.

This clonotype has a count of ten or more. V is TRBV28 and J is TRBJ1-6, with 7 bases that match TRBD1. The CDR3 runs to 15 residues. The V and J ends lost 7 bases and 11 bases, in that order; junction bases with no gene match: 14. Per the germline V gene, CDR1 is MDHEN and CDR2 is SYDVKM. CDR3 DNA: TGTGCCAGCATCCCATATGAGGGGGCGGGTACACCCCTCCACTTT. Protein sequence: CASIPYEGAGTPLHF. Full variable domain (outside the CDR3, taken from reference TRBV28 and TRBJ1-6): DVKVTQSSRYLVKRTGEKVFLECVQDMDHENMFWYRQDPGLGLRLIYFSYDVKMKEKGDIPEGYSVSREKKERFSLILESASTNQTSMYLCASIPYEGAGTPLHFGNGTRLTVT.

V gene TRBV11-1 combines with J gene TRBJ1-2, with D possibly TRBD1 on 6 matching bases. This CDR3 is 13 amino acids long. The V gene lost 6 bases and the J gene lost 4 bases, with 12 bases spanning the gap. The V gene's germline CDR1 is SGHAT and CDR2 FQDESV (reference sequence). DNA of the CDR3: TGTGCCAGCAGACAGGGCGCTCTCTATGGCTACACCTTC. Its protein is CASRQGALYGYTF.

This clonotype occurred a few times. A junction end diverges from the germline sequence, so it may reflect a read error. The chain recombines TRBV4-2 with TRBJ2-1; D perhaps matches TRBD2 (6 bases). This CDR3 region has 15 residues. CDR1 is LGHNA, CDR2 YNFKEQ, per germline. This CDR3 is CASSHPRGTYNELFF. The CDR3 nucleotides read TGTGCCAGCAGCCACCCCCGGGGGACCTACAATGAGCTGTTCTTC.

This clonotype was picked up many times. The CDR3 loop reads CASSLPGGTSGYNEQFF. The CDR3 coding sequence is TGTGCCAGCAGCTTACCCGGCGGCACTAGCGGTTACAATGAGCAGTTCTTC. V gene TRBV7-9 combines with J gene TRBJ2-1; 8 nucleotides align to TRBD2. The V and J ends lost 2 bases and 4 bases, in that order; junction bases with no gene match: 10. The CDR3 is made up of 17 amino acids. Germline V gene sequence: CDR1 SEHNR, CDR2 FQNEAQ (reference sequence).

This clonotype was observed a few times. The chain is built from TRBV5-5 and TRBJ1-6; maybe TRBD1 (5 bases). This CDR3 is built from 14 residues. Trimming stripped 5 bases from V and 13 bases from J, with 19 bases between. Germline V CDR1 and CDR2: SGHKS, YYEKEE (reference sequence). Here the CDR3 reads CASSRGGVLVPLHF. The CDR3 nucleotides read TGTGCCAGCAGTCGCGGGGGGGTCTTGGTTCCCCTCCACTTT.

This clonotype was counted ten times or more. V usage is TRBV20-1 and J usage is TRBJ2-7, with a weak D call TRBD1 (5 bases). This CDR3 region has 13 residues. Germline CDR1 and CDR2: DFQATT and SNEGSKA (reference sequence). Trimming took off 6 bases at V and 2 bases at J, with 14 bases between the two ends. The CDR3, as DNA: TGCAGTGCCAGGACAATCCTCACCTACGAGCAGTACTTC. It yields the protein CSARTILTYEQYF.

This clonotype was seen only a few times. This sequence joins TRBV27 and TRBJ1-2; TRBD1 aligns across 9 bases. The CDR3 length is 18 residues. The ends lost 5 bases at V and 0 bases at J; junction bases unmatched: 13. CDR1 and CDR2 from the germline V gene are MNHEY and SMNVEV (reference sequence). The CDR3: CASSPRDRAPLANYGYTF. The CDR3 DNA reads TGTGCCAGCAGTCCCCGGGACAGGGCCCCGCTGGCTAACTATGGCTACACCTTC.